In its sample, the clone carrying this TCR beta chain was seen a few times. Its antigen remains unidentified. CDR1 is LNHDA and CDR2 is SQIVND in the germline V gene (reference sequence). This CDR3 spans 14 amino acids. With 4 bases clipped from V and 5 bases from J, the junction kept 8 bases outside the gene matches. Sorting based on CD45RO/CCR7/CD25/CD127/CD95/CD27 separated CD4+ naive, central memory, regulatory and stem cell-like memory cells. The isolated RNA, all of it, was reverse transcribed, so expressed TCRB transcripts were what got sequenced. The assay was immunoSEQ multiplex PCR, and TCRdb's table has in-frame clones only and misses some. The sample has around 340,000 clones; roughly 21% are singletons. This entry comes from a study of beta chain features in type 1 diabetes. Overall study results and limits: Fewer insertions but more deletions were seen at VDJ junctions in type 1 diabetes patients. Any PCR bias toward short templates would affect both groups alike.

The sequence was collected from a woman aged 18 to 35 in good health. The rearrangement joins TRBV19 to TRBJ2-7; 7 bases are shared with TRBD1. Sequencing input: naive CD4+ T cells from blood. CDR3 amino acids: CASSRGRGNDEQYF. The DNA for the CDR3 is TGTGCCAGTAGTAGAGGCAGGGGGAATGACGAGCAGTACTTC.